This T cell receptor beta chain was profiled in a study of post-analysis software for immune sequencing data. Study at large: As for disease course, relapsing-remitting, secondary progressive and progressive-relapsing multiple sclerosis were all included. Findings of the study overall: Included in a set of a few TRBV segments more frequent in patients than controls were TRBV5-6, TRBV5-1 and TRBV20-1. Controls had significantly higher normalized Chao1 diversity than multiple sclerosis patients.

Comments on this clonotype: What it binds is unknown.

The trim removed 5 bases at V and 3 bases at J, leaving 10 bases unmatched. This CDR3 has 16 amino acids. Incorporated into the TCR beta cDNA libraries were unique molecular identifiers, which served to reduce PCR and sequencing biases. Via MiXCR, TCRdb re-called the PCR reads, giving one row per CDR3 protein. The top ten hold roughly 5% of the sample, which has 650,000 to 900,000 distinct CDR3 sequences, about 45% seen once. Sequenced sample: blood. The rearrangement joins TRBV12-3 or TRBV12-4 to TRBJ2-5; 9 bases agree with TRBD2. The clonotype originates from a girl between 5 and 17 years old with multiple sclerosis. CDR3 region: CASSPPGLADEETQYF. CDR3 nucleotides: TGTGCCAGCAGTCCGCCGGGACTAGCAGATGAAGAGACCCAGTACTTC.